The rows below give T cell receptor beta chains drawn from one sample of a study of glioma-infiltrating T cells. TCRdb re-analysed the multiplex PCR reads in MiXCR, keeping a single row per CDR3 protein. The sample contains more than 100,000 distinct CDR3 sequences, about 30% of which appear only once. Sequenced: glioma tissue, nonneoplastic brain tissue, or PBMCs (not recorded which). These receptors originate from a human donor with low-grade glioma or glioblastoma, undergoing nonglioma brain surgery, or in good health (not recorded which). Each CDR3 is given with its conserved first and last residue. A D gene is named only where the DNA matches it firmly. Clone sizes are given selectively: once, few, many, or a class where the clone is expanded.

V gene: TRBV20-1
D gene: TRBD1
J gene: TRBJ1-1
clone size: many
CDR3 protein: CSATRGLGTEAFF
CDR3 DNA: TGCAGTGCCACAAGGGGGCTGGGGACTGAAGCTTTCTTT

V gene: TRBV14
D gene: .
J gene: TRBJ1-2
clone size: many
CDR3 protein: CASSQTIGGGYTF
CDR3 DNA: TGTGCCAGCAGCCAGACTATCGGGGGCGGCTACACCTTC

V gene: TRBV28
D gene: .
J gene: TRBJ1-1
clone size: many
CDR3 protein: CASTAGGMNTEAFF
CDR3 DNA: TGTGCCTCCACAGCCGGGGGAATGAACACTGAAGCTTTCTTT

V gene: TRBV4-1
D gene: TRBD1
J gene: TRBJ1-3
clone size: few
CDR3 protein: CASSQSRTGRNTIYF
CDR3 DNA: TGCGCCAGCAGCCAATCCCGGACAGGGAGAAACACCATATATTTT

V gene: TRBV10-2
D gene: .
J gene: TRBJ2-3
clone size: .
CDR3 protein: CASSESRQVGREVTDTQYF
CDR3 DNA: TGCGCCAGCAGTGAGTCGAGGCAGGTAGGTCGAGAGGTCACAGATACGCAGTATTTT

V gene: TRBV29-1
D gene: .
J gene: TRBJ1-1
clone size: few
CDR3 protein: CSVENPGNTEAFF
CDR3 DNA: TGCAGCGTTGAAAATCCAGGGAACACTGAAGCTTTCTTT

V gene: TRBV7-6
D gene: TRBD1
J gene: TRBJ1-6
clone size: many
CDR3 protein: CASSRTGPNSPLHF
CDR3 DNA: TGTGCCAGCAGCAGGACAGGACCTAATTCACCCCTCCACTTT

V gene: TRBV6-1
D gene: TRBD2
J gene: TRBJ2-3
clone size: .
CDR3 protein: CASSPSGGALTDTQYF
CDR3 DNA: TGTGCCAGCAGCCCTAGCGGGGGGGCCCTCACAGATACGCAGTATTTT

V gene: TRBV4-3
D gene: .
J gene: TRBJ2-3
clone size: many
CDR3 protein: CASSQDGAGSPDTQYF
CDR3 DNA: TGCGCCAGCAGCCAAGATGGGGCGGGGTCCCCAGATACGCAGTATTTT

V gene: TRBV4-1
D gene: TRBD1
J gene: TRBJ1-2
clone size: .
CDR3 protein: CASRPTRQGANYGYTF
CDR3 DNA: TGCGCCAGCAGACCCACCCGACAGGGAGCTAACTATGGCTACACCTTC

V gene: TRBV7-2
D gene: TRBD2
J gene: TRBJ2-1
clone size: many
CDR3 protein: CASSSSAGATYNEQFF
CDR3 DNA: TGTGCCAGCAGCTCGTCAGCGGGGGCGACCTACAATGAGCAGTTCTTC

V gene: TRBV29-1
D gene: .
J gene: TRBJ2-7
clone size: .
CDR3 protein: CSAGDYEQYF
CDR3 DNA: TGCAGCGCTGGGGACTACGAGCAGTACTTC

V gene: TRBV6-6
D gene: .
J gene: TRBJ1-5
clone size: many
CDR3 protein: CASSYSFLQPQHF
CDR3 DNA: TGTGCCAGCAGTTACTCGTTCTTGCAGCCCCAGCATTTT

V gene: TRBV20-1
D gene: .
J gene: TRBJ2-4
clone size: few
CDR3 protein: CSAPPRDTPKNIQYF
CDR3 DNA: TGCAGTGCACCGCCTCGGGACACCCCCAAAAACATTCAGTACTTC

V gene: TRBV24-1
D gene: .
J gene: TRBJ2-3
clone size: .
CDR3 protein: CATSAGRDLTTDTQYF
CDR3 DNA: TGTGCCACCAGTGCTGGTAGAGATTTAACCACAGATACGCAGTATTTT

V gene: TRBV7-2
D gene: TRBD1
J gene: TRBJ1-6
clone size: .
CDR3 protein: CASSADRVSRSYNSPLHF
CDR3 DNA: TGTGCCAGCAGCGCCGACAGGGTCAGTCGGTCCTATAATTCACCCCTCCACTTT

V gene: TRBV18
D gene: .
J gene: TRBJ2-5
clone size: few
CDR3 protein: CASSPGQAETQYF
CDR3 DNA: TGTGCCAGCTCACCAGGACAAGCGGAGACCCAGTACTTC

V gene: TRBV20-1
D gene: .
J gene: TRBJ1-6
clone size: many
CDR3 protein: CSARGGLSYNSPLHF
CDR3 DNA: TGCAGTGCTAGAGGGGGCCTGTCCTATAATTCACCCCTCCACTTT

V gene: TRBV6-2/TRBV6-3
D gene: TRBD2
J gene: TRBJ2-1
clone size: many
CDR3 protein: CASTQRAGGGNEQFF
CDR3 DNA: TGTGCCAGCACCCAGAGGGCGGGGGGGGGCAATGAGCAGTTCTTC

V gene: TRBV2
D gene: TRBD1
J gene: TRBJ2-7
clone size: few
CDR3 protein: CASSVGQDPTYEQYF
CDR3 DNA: TGTGCCAGCAGTGTAGGACAGGACCCAACCTACGAGCAGTACTTC

V gene: TRBV6-6
D gene: TRBD2
J gene: TRBJ2-1
clone size: many
CDR3 protein: CASSYPSEASGGDDEQFF
CDR3 DNA: TGTGCCAGCAGTTACCCATCAGAGGCTAGCGGGGGGGATGATGAGCAGTTCTTC

V gene: TRBV7-3
D gene: TRBD2
J gene: TRBJ2-1
clone size: .
CDR3 protein: CASSARLAGPYNEQFF
CDR3 DNA: TGTGCCAGCAGCGCCCGACTAGCGGGGCCCTACAATGAGCAGTTCTTC

V gene: TRBV6-1
D gene: .
J gene: TRBJ2-1
clone size: many
CDR3 protein: CAISRDLRPLGEQFF
CDR3 DNA: TGTGCCATTTCGAGGGATTTGCGGCCCTTGGGTGAGCAGTTCTTC

V gene: TRBV20-1
D gene: TRBD1
J gene: TRBJ2-7
clone size: .
CDR3 protein: CSARDTGVTQGYEQYF
CDR3 DNA: TGCAGTGCTAGAGATACTGGGGTAACACAGGGGTACGAGCAGTACTTC

V gene: TRBV19
D gene: TRBD1
J gene: TRBJ1-5
clone size: .
CDR3 protein: CASSNYRGSNQPRHF
CDR3 DNA: TGTGCCAGTAGTAACTACAGGGGGAGCAATCAGCCCCGGCATTTT

V gene: TRBV4-3
D gene: .
J gene: TRBJ2-1
clone size: many
CDR3 protein: CASSQDIRTASYNEQFF
CDR3 DNA: TGCGCCAGCAGCCAAGATATACGGACAGCCTCCTACAATGAGCAGTTCTTC

V gene: TRBV11-2
D gene: .
J gene: TRBJ1-2
clone size: .
CDR3 protein: CASSQGFQGDYTF
CDR3 DNA: TGTGCCAGCAGCCAGGGGTTTCAGGGAGACTACACCTTC

V gene: TRBV6-1
D gene: .
J gene: TRBJ2-6
clone size: many
CDR3 protein: CASKGVGGANVLTF
CDR3 DNA: TGTGCCAGCAAAGGGGTTGGTGGGGCCAACGTCCTGACTTTC

V gene: TRBV28
D gene: .
J gene: TRBJ2-1
clone size: many
CDR3 protein: CASSFQRISYNEQFF
CDR3 DNA: TGTGCCAGCAGTTTTCAACGGATCTCCTACAATGAGCAGTTCTTC